What follows is one T cell receptor (beta chain) and its context. The data stem from a study of blood T cell repertoires in COVID-19. Study at large: The analysed material was cDNA or gDNA that came from T cells, B-cell-depleted T cells, or PBMCs.

Measured with immunoSEQ multiplex PCR; TCRdb has only the in-frame clones, and not every one. The sample has over 35,000 clones; around 94% are singletons. Material for sequencing was peripheral blood. This clonotype originated in a man aged 50 to 59 with active COVID-19.

The CDR3 DNA reads TGTGCCAGCCCTCTCCCCTATGAGCAGTTCTTC. Translation gives CASPLPYEQFF. The chain couples TRBV28 to TRBJ2-1; D is unresolved. The germline V and J ends were trimmed by 8 bases and 8 bases, with 10 bases remaining between them. From germline, CDR1 is MDHEN and CDR2 SYDVKM. The CDR3 has 11 residues. Combining the CDR3 with reference TRBV28 and TRBJ2-1 gives the whole variable domain DVKVTQSSRYLVKRTGEKVFLECVQDMDHENMFWYRQDPGLGLRLIYFSYDVKMKEKGDIPEGYSVSREKKERFSLILESASTNQTSMYLCASPLPYEQFFGPGTRLTVL.